This T cell receptor beta chain is from a study of identical twins (dated by TCRdb to the mid-2010s). Broadly, across the study: TCR alpha and beta repertoires from monozygotic twins, unrelated adults of various ages and cord blood were deep-sequenced to test whether fetal clonotypes persist. To rule out contamination, the twin experiments were replicated at different times with different library preparation protocols.

Libraries were built with 5' RACE. These reads were obtained on an Illumina HiSeq 2000. A universal primer binding site was introduced by template switching, and a unique molecular identifier was present in the final cDNA, enabling accurate counting of TCR cDNA molecules. First-strand cDNA for TCR alpha and beta chains was synthesized from specific primers in the conserved constant-segment region. To control for contamination, each cDNA library was double barcoded with a SMART-Mk sample barcode plus Illumina barcodes. TruSeq adapter sequences and Illumina sample barcodes were added in two successive PCR steps. The TCR alpha and beta cDNA libraries were sequenced on the Illumina HiSeq platform using custom primers. For the original study's pipeline: Unique molecular identifiers were extracted from raw reads with MiGEC, and CDR3 positions were determined with MiXCR. For each individual, recombination models were inferred using an EM algorithm with the repgenHMM and IGoR tools. Shared clonotypes were analyzed with the tcR package in R, and sharing was normalized by the product of cloneset sizes. To study raw recombination without the effects of thymic and clonal selection, out-of-frame nonproductive sequences were analyzed. TCRdb reworked the public reads: Q25 trimming with fastp, MiXCR clone assembly, productive beta chains retained. Each record represents a unique CDR3 protein, reported with the most common genes and DNA among its rows. These V and J calls rely on TCRdb rather than the paper's analysis. The table for this sample lists roughly 280,000 distinct CDR3 sequences; over 8.5% of them were counted only once. The ten largest clones take up 6% to 8.5% of the sample.

General conclusions and limits of the study: Abundant cord blood beta clonotypes carried fewer insertions; young adult naive repertoires showed a weaker similar trend, while memory repertoires showed none. Compared with coincidental sharing between unrelated individuals, out-of-frame TCR alpha sequences shared between twins had an excess of sequences with low generation probability. In beta out-of-frame sequences, excess twin sharing was weaker, because having fewer shared sequences lowered the signal-to-noise ratio. Recombination models systematically underestimated out-of-frame TCR alpha sharing in monozygotic twins but agreed with sharing between unrelated individuals. Zero-insertion analyses could be partly confounded by invariant T cells such as MAIT and iNKT, though diverse VJ usage argued against such confounding for most clonotypes. Because the same donors could not be followed over many years, the conclusions depended on cross-sectional statistical analysis.

Every donor in the study was a healthy Caucasian. The twin cohort comprised three pairs of female monozygotic twins, all aged roughly 18 to 30 years. Positive isolation kits from Invitrogen were used to isolate the CD4+ and CD8+ T cell populations. V is reduced by 6 bases and J by 3 bases, leaving a spacing of 9 bases between them. Looking up the germline V gene yields CDR1 ENHRY and CDR2 SYGVKD. The CDR3 contains 12 residues, cysteine and phenylalanine counted. CDR3 DNA is the only sequence kept; it has 36 bases, read in frame from the first base. To note about this clonotype: This clone's antigen is unknown. No clone much larger than this one lies a single base away; base qualities are absent.

Another study also made use of these data, one on yellow fever vaccine responses in identical twins. Per the second study: The authors reported that the T cell response to vaccination in identical twins appeared partly convergent and partly personalized. The study precisely tracked vaccine-responding T cell clones in identical twins.

The receptor was isolated from a woman between 18 and 29 years old in good health. The specimen was CD8+ T cells sorted from blood. The sequence is built from TRBV10-3 and TRBJ2-7; the best D guess is TRBD1, with 6 bases matching. The DNA sequence is as follows: TGTGCCATCAGAAACAGGGACTACGAGCAGTACTTC. Its product reads: CAIRNRDYEQYF.